Below are 8 T cell receptor beta chains sequenced from a single sample in a study of technical replicates of blood from a few donors. Sequencing used immunoSEQ multiplex PCR; TCRdb keeps in-frame clones, though not all of them. Seen here are under 20,000 clones, more than 75% observed once, and the top ten hold around 12%. Sequenced input: PBMCs. Receptors were obtained from a human donor in good health.

The V call is TRBV6-4, the J call TRBJ1-1, with TRBD1 as a possible D gene (5 bases). With 3 bases removed from V and 12 bases from J, the gap between germline ends came to 14 bases. The V gene's germline CDR1 is MRHNA and CDR2 SNTAGT. The CDR3 is made up of 12 amino acids. The CDR3 DNA sequence: TGTGCCAGCAGTGATTTGGAGGGGAAAACTTTCTTT. Protein: CASSDLEGKTFF.

The rearrangement uses TRBV28 and TRBJ2-7, with 9 bases aligning to TRBD1. The V gene end was trimmed by 3 bases and the J gene end by 1 base; junction bases not matched to a gene: 1. This CDR3 region has 14 residues. Germline V gene sequence: CDR1 MDHEN, CDR2 SYDVKM. The CDR3: CASSFGTGSYEQYF. The CDR3 region has the DNA TGTGCCAGCAGTTTTGGGACAGGGTCCTACGAGCAGTACTTC.

The V call is TRBV7-9, the J call TRBJ2-1; 7 nucleotides match TRBD2. CDR3 length equals 12 residues. The trim removed 8 bases at V and 4 bases at J, leaving 2 bases unmatched. Per the germline V gene, CDR1 is SEHNR and CDR2 is FQNEAQ (reference sequence). The CDR3 region is CASRGGYNEQFF. CDR3 DNA: TGTGCCAGCCGCGGGGGTTACAATGAGCAGTTCTTC.

In DNA form, the CDR3 reads TGTGCCAGCAGTTACCTAGGGGCAGGTCAGCCCCAGCATTTT. Protein sequence: CASSYLGAGQPQHF. The rearrangement uses TRBV6-5 and TRBJ1-5, with D maybe TRBD1 (5 bases). V dropped 2 bases and J dropped 6 bases, with 11 bases sitting between them. Looked up from germline, CDR1 is MNHEY and CDR2 is SVGAGI. This CDR3 is built from 14 residues.

J is TRBJ2-1 and V is TRBV11-3; 15 positions match TRBD2. The CDR3 covers 19 residues. Germline values: CDR1 SGHNT, CDR2 YENEEA. Trimming took 5 bases from V and 7 from J; bases not matched to a gene: 15. CDR3 protein: CASSARTSGRAKGGNEQFF. CDR3 in DNA: TGTGCCAGCAGCGCGCGGACTAGCGGGAGGGCCAAGGGAGGAAATGAGCAGTTCTTC.

The gene calls are TRBV15 and TRBJ2-3; a weak D match, TRBD1 (6 bases). Deletions cut 6 bases from V and 2 bases from J, with 12 bases between. The CDR3 contains 14 residues. The V gene's germline CDR1 is LNHNV and CDR2 YYDKDF (reference sequence). This CDR3 is CATRPGQNTDTQYF. CDR3 nucleotides: TGTGCCACCAGACCTGGACAGAACACAGATACGCAGTATTTT.

V gene TRBV10-3 combines with J gene TRBJ2-3; D is undetermined. This CDR3 region has 14 residues. The germline CDR1 and CDR2 sequences are ENHRY and SYGVKD. Deletions cut 7 bases from V and 0 bases from J, with 11 bases between. CDR3 sequence reads: CAINTNLSTDTQYF. The DNA of the CDR3 is TGTGCCATCAACACAAATCTTAGCACAGATACGCAGTATTTT.

This rearrangement joins TRBV5-1 to TRBJ1-2, with 8 bases identical to TRBD1. The CDR3 is 13 amino acids. J lost 8 bases, V lost 2 bases, and 5 bases had no gene match. Germline V gives CDR1 SGHRS, CDR2 YFSETQ. The CDR3 reads CASSLGQGEGYTF. In DNA form, the CDR3 reads TGCGCCAGCAGCTTAGGACAGGGTGAAGGCTACACCTTC. Full variable domain (missing parts from reference TRBV5-1 and TRBJ1-2): KAGVTQTPRYLIKTRGQQVTLSCSPISGHRSVSWYQQTPGQGLQFLFEYFSETQRNKGNFPGRFSGRQFSNSRSEMNVSTLELGDSALYLCASSLGQGEGYTFGSGTRLTVV.